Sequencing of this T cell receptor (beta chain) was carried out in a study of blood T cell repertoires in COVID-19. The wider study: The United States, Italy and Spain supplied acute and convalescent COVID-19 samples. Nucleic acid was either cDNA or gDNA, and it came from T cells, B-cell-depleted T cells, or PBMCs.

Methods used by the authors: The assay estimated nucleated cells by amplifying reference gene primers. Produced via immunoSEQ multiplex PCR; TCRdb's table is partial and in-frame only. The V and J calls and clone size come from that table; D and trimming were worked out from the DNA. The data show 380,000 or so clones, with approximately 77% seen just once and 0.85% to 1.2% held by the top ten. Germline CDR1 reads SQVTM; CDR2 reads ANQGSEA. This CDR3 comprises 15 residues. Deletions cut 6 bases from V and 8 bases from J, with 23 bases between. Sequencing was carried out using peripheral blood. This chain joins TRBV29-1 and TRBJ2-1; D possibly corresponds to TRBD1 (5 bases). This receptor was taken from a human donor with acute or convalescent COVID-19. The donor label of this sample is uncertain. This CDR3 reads CSVDKNRLQGYEQFF. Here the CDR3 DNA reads TGCAGCGTCGACAAAAACCGGCTCCAGGGTTATGAGCAGTTCTTC.